This T cell receptor beta chain was obtained from a study of blood T cell repertoires in COVID-19. Turning to the study itself: The study drew acute and convalescent COVID-19 samples from the United States, Italy and Spain. Sources were T cells, B-cell-depleted T cells, or PBMCs; the material itself was cDNA or gDNA.

Measured with immunoSEQ multiplex PCR; TCRdb has only the in-frame clones, and not every one. The sample lists about 56,000 clones, roughly nine tenths occurring once. This clone was observed a few times. The CDR3 is 15 amino acids. After removal of 4 bases from V and 3 bases from J, the junction contained 5 bases not matched to a gene. CDR1 is SEHNR, CDR2 FQNEAQ, per germline (reference sequence). The sequenced sample was peripheral blood. The receptor comes from a woman aged 55-69 years with COVID-19, enrolled during active disease. V usage is TRBV7-9 and J usage is TRBJ2-7, with 11 bases that match TRBD2. The CDR3 loop is CASSYSGRGGYEQYF. The CDR3 DNA is TGTGCCAGCAGCTATAGCGGGAGGGGAGGCTACGAGCAGTACTTC.